The 28 T cell receptor beta chains below all came from one sample that was sequenced in a study of graft-versus-host responses after intestinal transplantation. Assay: immunoSEQ multiplex PCR; the TCRdb copy retains only in-frame clones and omits some. The sample has over 55,000 clones, roughly 87% seen once. Their antigen targets remain unknown. The sequencing used unstimulated CD8+ T cells sorted from spleen or lymph node cells, collected before intestinal transplant. Receptors were obtained from a human donor who received an intestinal transplant.

The V call is TRBV13, the J call TRBJ1-1, with D perhaps TRBD1 (6 bases). This CDR3 spans 15 amino acids. The V gene lost 1 base and the J gene lost 3 bases, with 12 bases spanning the gap. Germline V gene data show CDR1 as PRHDT and CDR2 as FYEKMQ (reference sequence). CDR3: CASSLVRQDYTEAFF. CDR3 bases: TGTGCCAGCAGCTTAGTTCGACAGGATTACACTGAAGCTTTCTTT.

The chain carries TRBV27 and TRBJ2-5, with D possibly matching TRBD2 (6 bases). Near its end, the DNA agrees better with TRBJ2-7, so the J call may be wrong. CDR3 size: 16 residues. The germline V gene encodes CDR1 MNHEY and CDR2 SMNVEV (reference sequence). The CDR3 is CASSSSSGTEHYEQYF. The CDR3 nucleotides are TGTGCCAGCAGTTCCTCGTCCGGGACTGAACACTACGAGCAGTACTTC.

The rearrangement joins TRBV9 to TRBJ2-2; 8 bases are a match to TRBD1. V lost 4 bases to trimming and J lost 8 bases; unmatched junction nucleotides: 10. There are 15 residues in the CDR3. Germline V gives CDR1 SGDLS, CDR2 YYNGEE. CDR3 residues: CASSPSQGAIGELFF. The CDR3 coding sequence is TGTGCCAGCAGCCCCTCGCAGGGGGCTATAGGGGAGCTGTTTTTT.

J is TRBJ1-1 and V is TRBV5-6; no definite D call. The CDR3 extends over 11 amino acids. Germline CDR1 is SGHDT and CDR2 is YYEEEE. V lost 2 bases and J 9 bases, leaving 8 bases between the germline ends. CDR3 residues: CASSFGSQAFF. The CDR3 nucleotides are TGTGCCAGCAGCTTTGGCAGTCAAGCTTTCTTT.

The sample holds a few counts of this clone. This rearrangement joins TRBV9 to TRBJ1-5; possibly TRBD1 for D (6 bases). Germline V lookup: CDR1 SGDLS, CDR2 YYNGEE. This CDR3 is 13 amino acids long. V was pared by 4 bases and J by 7 bases, with 12 bases between. CDR3 in DNA: TGTGCCAGCAGCTACAGGGATGGGCAGCCCCAGCATTTT. Translating gives CASSYRDGQPQHF.

Worth noting for this clone: One end of the junction varies from germline; a read error may be responsible. The V gene is TRBV9, the J gene TRBJ1-2; D unresolved. CDR3 length: 15 residues. Germline CDR1 is SGDLS and CDR2 is YYNGEE. This CDR3 is CASSVASSPKSGDTF. As DNA, the CDR3 is TGTGCCAGCAGCGTAGCTAGTTCCCCAAAGAGTGGCGACACCTTC.

As to this clone: Other DNA sequences in the sample encode the same CDR3. V gene TRBV29-1 combines with J gene TRBJ2-1, with 8 bases fitting TRBD2. CDR1 and CDR2 from the germline V gene are SQVTM and ANQGSEA. J was trimmed by 7 bases and V by 1 base; bases with no gene match: 0. This CDR3 has 12 amino acids. The CDR3 sequence: CSVEAGGNEQFF. In DNA, the CDR3 is TGCAGCGTTGAAGCGGGAGGGAATGAGCAGTTCTTC.

The rearrangement joins TRBV7-9 to TRBJ1-1; tentatively, D is TRBD1 (6 bases). The V end was cut by 1 base, the J end by 4 bases, with 10 bases between. The CDR3 is 14 residues long. Germline V gene lookup returns CDR1 SEHNR and CDR2 FQNEAQ (reference sequence). CDR3 sequence reads: CASSLGTDSTEAFF. The CDR3 DNA reads as TGTGCCAGCAGCTTAGGGACAGACAGCACTGAAGCTTTCTTT.

The V gene is TRBV29-1, the J gene TRBJ2-7; 9 nucleotides align to TRBD1. V lost 6 bases and J lost 3; bases outside the gene matches: 3. The CDR3 sequence is 12 residues long. Germline values: CDR1 SQVTM, CDR2 ANQGSEA. CDR3 nucleotides: TGCAGCGTCCCGGGACAGGGCTACGAGCAGTACTTC. Encoded protein: CSVPGQGYEQYF.

CDR3 protein: CAVKGTKKHLSPLHF. Here the CDR3 DNA reads TGCGCCGTCAAAGGGACAAAAAAGCACCTTTCACCCCTCCACTTT. This chain joins TRBV10-1 and TRBJ1-6; perhaps TRBD1 as D (6 bases). This CDR3 region has 15 residues. V lost 11 bases and J 9 bases, leaving 23 bases between the germline ends. Germline lookup yields CDR1 WNHNN and CDR2 SYGVQD (reference sequence).

The J gene is TRBJ2-2, the V gene TRBV2; possibly TRBD2 for D (5 bases). Germline CDR1 and CDR2: SNHLY and FYNNEI. The CDR3 has 20 amino acids. V lost 6 bases and J 0 bases, leaving 26 bases between the germline ends. The CDR3 reads CASSSRAPGGPIPNTGELFF. DNA for the CDR3: TGTGCCAGCAGCTCTCGGGCGCCCGGCGGGCCAATACCGAACACCGGGGAGCTGTTTTTT.

The CDR3 DNA sequence: TGTGCCAGCAGAAAACTAGCGGGGTGGCAAGAGACCCAGTACTTC. Its protein is CASRKLAGWQETQYF. The V and J genes are TRBV6-5 and TRBJ2-5; 10 bases line up with TRBD2. Germline loops: CDR1 MNHEY, CDR2 SVGAGI. The ends lost 6 bases at V and 2 bases at J; junction bases unmatched: 6. The CDR3 runs 15 residues.

The CDR3 DNA sequence: TGTGCCAGCAGCTACCCAACCCGGGACACTAACACTGAAGCTTTCTTT. Its translation: CASSYPTRDTNTEAFF. The chain carries TRBV6-6 and TRBJ1-1, with D tentatively TRBD1 (6 bases). CDR1 is MNHNY and CDR2 is SVGAGI in the germline V gene (reference sequence). Trimming removed 6 bases from V and 2 bases from J, with 19 bases in between. This CDR3 contains 16 residues.

The chain couples TRBV5-6 to TRBJ2-7, with D perhaps matching TRBD2 (6 bases). V shed 0 bases and J shed 7 bases, with 11 bases lying between them. The CDR3 length is 13 residues. Germline V CDR1 and CDR2: SGHDT, YYEEEE. This chain's CDR3 is CASSLGVRGEQYF. The CDR3 nucleotides are TGTGCCAGCAGCTTGGGGGTCCGGGGGGAGCAGTACTTC.

This clone was recorded once. J is TRBJ1-1 and V is TRBV25-1, with D possibly being TRBD1 (5 bases). This CDR3 contains 15 residues. The ends were cut back, 3 bases at V and 4 bases at J, with 15 bases in the middle. CDR1 and CDR2 from the germline V gene are MGHDK and SYGVNS. The CDR3 loop reads CASSESSRGSTEAFF. The CDR3 DNA reads as TGTGCCAGCAGTGAGAGCTCGCGGGGGAGCACTGAAGCTTTCTTT.

The rearrangement links TRBV4-1 to TRBJ2-7; 9 bases map to TRBD1. The CDR3 is made up of 16 amino acids. Trimming cost V 5 bases and J 5 bases; bases outside gene matches: 13. Per germline, CDR1 MGHRA and CDR2 YSYEKL. CDR3: CASSEAPGQGSHEQYF. The CDR3 DNA reads TGCGCCAGCAGCGAAGCCCCGGGACAGGGCTCTCACGAGCAGTACTTC.

The chain combines TRBV6-6 with TRBJ1-1; tentative D call: TRBD1 (6 bases). Trimming pared 2 bases from V and 7 bases from J, leaving 11 bases between. The CDR3 is 13 amino acids. Germline V gives CDR1 MNHNY, CDR2 SVGAGI (reference sequence). CDR3 DNA: TGTGCCAGCAGTTACGTCCGGACAGATGAAGCTTTCTTT. Translating it yields CASSYVRTDEAFF.

The rearrangement uses TRBV5-1 and TRBJ1-1; D perhaps matches TRBD1 (5 bases). From germline, CDR1 is SGHRS and CDR2 YFSETQ. CDR3 size: 15 residues. V gave up 5 bases and J gave up 1 base, with 15 bases separating them. The CDR3, as DNA: TGCGCCAGCAGAGGGTGGGGCAGGGCGAACACTGAAGCTTTCTTT. It is translated as CASRGWGRANTEAFF.

Here the CDR3 reads CASSSPYFRGSSQETQYF. DNA of the CDR3: TGTGCCAGCAGCTCCCCGTACTTCAGGGGGAGCTCCCAAGAGACCCAGTACTTC. The rearrangement uses TRBV7-8 and TRBJ2-5; TRBD1 matches at 7 bases. With 4 bases clipped from V and 1 base from J, the junction kept 15 bases outside the gene matches. Germline assignment: CDR1 SGHVS and CDR2 FQNEAQ. This CDR3 contains 18 residues.

The V call is TRBV10-3, the J call TRBJ2-3; a possible D gene is TRBD2 (5 bases). The CDR3 is 14 residues long. Germline V gene data show CDR1 as ENHRY and CDR2 as SYGVKD. V was cut by 6 bases and J by 2 bases, with 12 bases left in between. CDR3 nucleotides: TGTGCCATCAGCGAAGGTAGCGACACAGATACGCAGTATTTT. Amino acid sequence: CAISEGSDTDTQYF.

This clone was found once. This chain joins TRBV5-6 and TRBJ2-7; 8 bases are a match to TRBD1. The V segment lost 2 bases and the J segment 4 bases; nucleotides outside the gene matches: 5. The V gene's germline CDR1 is SGHDT and CDR2 YYEEEE. CDR3 size: 14 residues. In DNA form, the CDR3 reads TGTGCCAGCAGCTTCGGGACAGGAATTTACGAGCAGTACTTC. Protein sequence: CASSFGTGIYEQYF.

This chain links TRBV6-4 with TRBJ2-2; D may be TRBD2 (6 bases). Per germline, CDR1 MRHNA and CDR2 SNTAGT. Trimming took 3 bases from V and 3 from J, leaving 8 bases between them. This CDR3 spans 14 amino acids. The CDR3 spells CASSEWGDTGELFF. The CDR3 coding sequence is TGTGCCAGCAGTGAGTGGGGGGACACCGGGGAGCTGTTTTTT.

The chain is built from TRBV9 and TRBJ2-5, with 7 bases that match TRBD2. TRBJ2-7 explains the end of the DNA better; the J call may be wrong. The CDR3 spans 12 residues. CDR1 SGDLS and CDR2 YYNGEE come from the germline V gene. The CDR3 is CASSPPGGEQYF. CDR3 nucleotides: TGTGCCAGCAGCCCTCCGGGGGGCGAGCAGTACTTC.

The rearrangement joins TRBV9 to TRBJ2-3; possibly TRBD1 for D (6 bases). The V end was cut by 3 bases, the J end by 4 bases, with 12 bases between. The CDR3 length is 14 residues. Germline CDR1 SGDLS, CDR2 YYNGEE. The chain's CDR3 is CASSAPRTADTQYF. The CDR3 DNA reads TGTGCCAGCAGCGCCCCGCGGACAGCAGATACGCAGTATTTT.

The gene calls are TRBV27 and TRBJ2-7; 11 nucleotides match TRBD1. V shed 6 bases, J shed 4 bases, and the junction held 5 bases outside the gene matches. The V gene's germline CDR1 is MNHEY and CDR2 SMNVEV (reference sequence). The CDR3 runs to 14 residues. This CDR3 is CASSRGQGVYEQYF. CDR3 in DNA: TGTGCCAGCAGCCGGGGACAGGGGGTTTACGAGCAGTACTTC.

The V gene is TRBV7-9, the J gene TRBJ1-2; D possibly corresponds to TRBD1 (6 bases). Germline CDR1 SEHNR, CDR2 FQNEAQ (reference sequence). The CDR3 runs 14 residues. V was pared by 9 bases and J by 2 bases, with 16 bases between. The CDR3 sequence is CARILRTDNYGYTF. The CDR3 bases are TGTGCCAGAATCCTTAGGACAGACAACTATGGCTACACCTTC.

CDR3 loop: CASSVGGDRISGYTF. The CDR3 DNA sequence: TGTGCCAGCAGCGTAGGCGGGGACAGAATAAGTGGCTACACCTTC. This chain links TRBV9 with TRBJ1-2, with TRBD1 identical over 7 bases. With V trimmed by 0 bases and J by 7 bases, 9 bases remained unmatched. CDR1 and CDR2 from the germline V gene are SGDLS and YYNGEE. The CDR3 has 15 residues.

CDR3 sequence: CARLPDRARGLPKETQYF. The CDR3, as DNA: TGTGCCAGATTACCCGACAGAGCCCGGGGACTACCCAAAGAGACCCAGTACTTC. The chain combines TRBV21-1 with TRBJ2-5; the listed D gene, TRBD2, was not tested against the DNA. TRBV21-1 is a pseudogene locus. CDR3 length equals 18 residues.